This T cell receptor beta chain was recovered during a study of shared clonotypes between healthy human individuals. Study conclusions and caveats: The study's rarefaction showed incomplete sorted-subset sequencing despite large depth.

Germline V CDR1 and CDR2: SEHNR, FQNEAQ (reference sequence). The germline V and J ends were trimmed by 2 bases and 6 bases, with 10 bases remaining between them. The CDR3 has 14 residues. Assay execution took place at the deep level. Measured with immunoSEQ multiplex PCR; TCRdb has only the in-frame clones, and not every one. The repertoire holds nearly 2 million clones, with over 85% as singletons. A remark on this clone: The antigen is not known. Other nucleotide sequences from this sample produce the same CDR3.

CD45RO-negative, CCR7-selected cells formed the naive CD8 fraction, which excluded terminally differentiated effector memory CD45RA+ cells. Each of the donors was a healthy adult who was HIV-negative and had not had a recent acute infection or vaccination. Sequenced input: naive CD8+ T cells sorted from blood. The source of this sequence is a man aged 18 to 29 in good health. The V gene is TRBV7-9, the J gene TRBJ2-2; TRBD1 might be the D (6 bases). The CDR3 coding sequence is TGTGCCAGCAGCTTAAATGGGGGCCCCGGGGAGCTGTTTTTT. It codes for CASSLNGGPGELFF.